Following are 21 T cell receptor beta chains from one sample sequenced in a study of graft-versus-host responses after intestinal transplantation. Produced via immunoSEQ multiplex PCR; TCRdb's table is partial and in-frame only. This sample has more than 12,000 clones, with approximately 32% found just once. Here the sequenced sample was alloreactive CD4+ T cells from a mixed lymphocyte reaction culture, taken before intestinal transplant. This sample's subset: CFSE-low proliferating T cells sorted from approximately six-day pre-transplant mixed lymphocyte reaction (GvH or HvG direction). The receptors were sampled from a human patient who received an intestinal transplant.

The chain employs TRBV5-4 and TRBJ1-1; D not certain. This CDR3 is 13 amino acids long. Between the trimmed V and J ends, which lost 2 bases and 8 bases, there was a span of 13 bases. CDR1 is SGHNT, CDR2 YYREEE, per germline (reference sequence). The CDR3 loop is CASSFLSAGEAFF. The CDR3 DNA reads as TGTGCCAGCAGCTTTCTGTCGGCGGGGGAAGCTTTCTTT.

The rearrangement uses TRBV18 and TRBJ2-1; 7 bases agree with TRBD2. Trimming removed 4 bases from V and 9 bases from J; junction bases left unmatched: 9. This CDR3 spans 14 amino acids. In germline, CDR1 is KGHSH, CDR2 LQKENI. The CDR3 DNA follows: TGTGCCAGCTCACTGGGACTACCTGAAGGTGAGCAGTTCTTC. Translation: CASSLGLPEGEQFF.

The J gene is TRBJ2-3, the V gene TRBV5-1, with a tentative D call TRBD2 (6 bases). The germline CDR1 and CDR2 sequences are SGHRS and YFSETQ. Trimming shortened V by 1 base and J by 0 bases, and 9 bases separated the two germline ends. This CDR3 has 15 amino acids. CDR3 loop: CASSLIGTSTDTQYF. CDR3 DNA: TGCGCCAGCAGCTTGATCGGGACTAGCACAGATACGCAGTATTTT.

The chain links TRBV6-5 to TRBJ2-3, with D perhaps given as TRBD1 or TRBD2 (5 bases each). Germline CDR1 is MNHEY and CDR2 is SVGAGI. V was cut by 10 bases and J by 6 bases, with 17 bases left in between. CDR3 size: 13 residues. The CDR3 DNA follows: TGTGCCATCAGCAGAGGGGTCGAGGATACGCAGTATTTT. This gives the protein CAISRGVEDTQYF.

This clone was found a few times. The chain has TRBV7-2 and TRBJ1-2; D is possibly TRBD1 (5 bases). Trimming left V 3 bases short and J 4 bases short, with 12 bases between. This CDR3 has 14 residues. The germline CDR1 and CDR2 sequences are SGHTA and FQGNSA. The CDR3 bases are TGTGCCAGCAGCTTGGGGGTACCAGGCTATGGCTACACCTTC. It encodes CASSLGVPGYGYTF. Based on the CDR3 plus reference TRBV7-2 and TRBJ1-2, the full variable domain is GAGVSQSPSNKVTEKGKDVELRCDPISGHTALYWYRQSLGQGLEFLIYFQGNSAPDKSGLPSDRFSAERTGGSVSTLTIQRTQQEDSAVYLCASSLGVPGYGYTFGSGTRLTVV.

In this sample, this clone turned up once. The CDR3 DNA is TGCGCCAGCAGCCAAGTTAGTAGGCTGGGTGAGCAGTTCTTC. Translating gives CASSQVSRLGEQFF. The chain recombines TRBV4-3 with TRBJ2-1; D not resolved. Trimming pared 1 base from V and 9 bases from J, leaving 13 bases between. The germline CDR1 and CDR2 sequences are LGHNA and YSLEER. The length of the CDR3 is 14 residues.

On this clone itself: One junction end disagrees with the germline gene, perhaps due to a read error. CDR3: CASSSTGSPKHF. In DNA form, the CDR3 reads TGTGCCAGCAGTTCTACAGGGTCCCCCAAGCATTTT. The chain couples TRBV28 to TRBJ2-3; a possible D gene is TRBD1 (6 bases). This CDR3 is built from 12 residues. Germline V lookup: CDR1 MDHEN, CDR2 SYDVKM.

This clone was seen a handful of times. This sequence joins TRBV6-9 and TRBJ2-7; TRBD1 aligns across 8 bases. CDR3 length equals 16 residues. After removal of 6 bases from V and 0 bases from J, the junction contained 10 bases not matched to a gene. CDR1 and CDR2 (germline): MNHGY, SVAAGI. CDR3 in amino acids: CASRLTGQASSYEQYF. The CDR3 DNA is TGTGCCAGCAGATTAACGGGACAGGCGAGCTCCTACGAGCAGTACTTC.

A note on this clone: This may be a read error: a much more frequent sequence differs by one nucleotide. V is TRBV5-4 and J is TRBJ2-7; either TRBD1 or TRBD2 may fit D (5 bases each). There are 15 residues in the CDR3. Trimming took off 1 base at V and 3 bases at J, with 14 bases between the two ends. CDR1 and CDR2 (germline): SGHNT, YYREEE (reference sequence). The CDR3 sequence: CASSLYGTDNYEQYF. DNA for the CDR3: TGTGCCAGCAGCTTGTACGGGACGGATAACTACGAGCAGTACTTC.

V gene TRBV6-5 combines with J gene TRBJ1-6; D is perhaps TRBD1 (5 bases). Germline assignment: CDR1 MNHEY and CDR2 SVGAGI. This CDR3 has 13 residues. Trimming stripped 6 bases from V and 8 bases from J, with 11 bases between. For the CDR3, the DNA is TGTGCCAGCAGCCGGGGCTGGGATTCACCCCTCCACTTT. Its translation: CASSRGWDSPLHF.

This clone occurred once. The chain employs TRBV5-1 and TRBJ1-2, with a possible D match to TRBD1 (5 bases). The V gene's germline CDR1 is SGHRS and CDR2 YFSETQ. CDR3 size: 15 residues. V was cut by 4 bases and J by 2 bases, with 15 bases left in between. The CDR3 spells CASSLGGRQNYGYTF. CDR3 bases: TGCGCCAGCAGCCTGGGGGGACGGCAAAACTATGGCTACACCTTC. The full variable domain, with the rest looked up from reference TRBV5-1 and TRBJ1-2, is KAGVTQTPRYLIKTRGQQVTLSCSPISGHRSVSWYQQTPGQGLQFLFEYFSETQRNKGNFPGRFSGRQFSNSRSEMNVSTLELGDSALYLCASSLGGRQNYGYTFGSGTRLTVV.

The V gene is TRBV7-9, the J gene TRBJ1-6; D may be TRBD1 (5 bases). Looked up from germline, CDR1 is SEHNR and CDR2 is FQNEAQ (reference sequence). V was clipped by 4 bases and J by 12 bases, with 16 bases between them. The length of the CDR3 is 14 residues. CDR3 protein: CASSSTGTAIPLHF. The CDR3 nucleotides are TGTGCCAGCAGCTCCACCGGGACGGCTATACCCCTCCACTTT.

The chain recombines TRBV11-3 with TRBJ2-1; TRBD2 aligns across 12 bases. Unmatched junction bases numbered 8, after V lost 2 bases and J lost 0 bases. The V gene's germline CDR1 is SGHNT and CDR2 YENEEA. The CDR3 covers 19 residues. CDR3 amino acids: CASSLSGLAGPSSYNEQFF. For the CDR3, the DNA is TGTGCCAGCAGCTTATCCGGACTAGCGGGACCGAGCTCCTACAATGAGCAGTTCTTC.

This clone has only a few counts. V gene TRBV5-4 combines with J gene TRBJ2-7, with D perhaps matching TRBD2 (6 bases). Germline CDR1 and CDR2: SGHNT and YYREEE (reference sequence). This CDR3 has 13 amino acids. V dropped 4 bases and J dropped 7 bases, with 15 bases sitting between them. The CDR3 loop reads CASSPLPAGEQYF. CDR3 nucleotides: TGTGCCAGCAGCCCGTTGCCGGCGGGGGAGCAGTACTTC.

V usage is TRBV6-6 and J usage is TRBJ1-5; perhaps TRBD1 as D (6 bases). Per the germline V gene, CDR1 is MNHNY and CDR2 is SVGAGI (reference sequence). The CDR3 is 13 residues long. Between the trimmed V and J ends, which lost 5 bases and 9 bases, there was a span of 14 bases. In nucleotides, the CDR3 is TGTGCCAGCAGTACAGGGAATTTGCGGCCCCAGCATTTT. It encodes CASSTGNLRPQHF.

The V and J genes are TRBV11-2 and TRBJ2-5; D is perhaps TRBD2 (6 bases). The ends were cut back, 0 bases at V and 11 bases at J, with 22 bases in the middle. The CDR3 contains 16 residues. The germline CDR1 and CDR2 sequences are SGHAT and FQNNGV. CDR3 protein: CASSLDLAGLSYEQYF. CDR3 DNA sequence: TGTGCCAGCAGCTTAGATCTCGCGGGGCTCTCCTACGAACAGTACTTC.

This clone appeared a few times. The gene calls are TRBV27 and TRBJ1-1; D ambiguous. Germline CDR1 reads MNHEY; CDR2 reads SMNVEV (reference sequence). The CDR3 contains 11 residues. Trimming cost V 7 bases and J 6 bases, with 9 bases left between them. The CDR3 DNA reads as TGTGCCAGCAAGAGGGCTTCTGAAGCTTTCTTT. Protein product: CASKRASEAFF.

This clone turned up a few times. A read error may produce the germline difference seen at one junction end. The chain is built from TRBV5-1 and TRBJ1-1, with D maybe TRBD1 (5 bases). Germline V CDR1 and CDR2: SGHRS, YFSETQ. CDR3 length equals 14 residues. The CDR3 region is CASSSGFLNTEAFF. The DNA for the CDR3 is TGTGCCAGCAGCTCAGGGTTTTTGAACACTGAAGCTTTCTTT.

This clone was observed a few times. The J gene is TRBJ2-2, the V gene TRBV29-1, with D unclear. V dropped 4 bases and J dropped 4 bases, with 19 bases sitting between them. Germline CDR1 SQVTM, CDR2 ANQGSEA. The CDR3 runs 16 residues. In DNA form, the CDR3 reads TGCAGCGTTGGGGTATGGGCAGGCGGCGGCACCGGGGAGCTGTTTTTT. Residues: CSVGVWAGGGTGELFF.

The rearrangement uses TRBV11-3 and TRBJ1-2; D is unclear. Germline V CDR1 and CDR2: SGHNT, YENEEA. Trimming stripped 5 bases from V and 3 bases from J, with 4 bases between. The CDR3 runs 11 residues. As DNA, the CDR3 is TGTGCCAGCAGCCGACACTATGGCTACACCTTC. Amino acids: CASSRHYGYTF.

The V gene is TRBV28, the J gene TRBJ1-2, with 8 bases fitting TRBD1. CDR1 and CDR2 from the germline V gene are MDHEN and SYDVKM. The CDR3 has 17 residues. With 4 bases clipped from V and 4 bases from J, the junction kept 14 bases outside the gene matches. The CDR3 DNA follows: TGTGCCAGCAGTTCCCCCCAGACAGGGGCGAGGGGCTATGGCTACACCTTC. Its translation is CASSSPQTGARGYGYTF.